Presented here are 20 T cell receptor gamma chains from one specimen sequenced in a study of gamma-delta T cells after stem cell transplantation. TCRdb re-called the RT-PCR reads using CATT. The sample has some 1,900 gamma-chain clones; approximately 3.5% are singletons. The specimen was gamma-delta T cells. The receptor source for this set is a human donor. It is not recorded whose cells these are; they may come from a transplant donor.

This clone was counted only a few times. For this DNA, TCRdb reports the protein of a much larger clone, which diverges at residue 12, most likely from a read error; the protein presented here is translated directly from the DNA. The V gene is TRGV9, the J gene TRGJP. This CDR3 has 16 residues. Germline CDR1 is GITISATS and CDR2 is ISYDGTV (reference sequence). The CDR3, as DNA: TGTGCCTTGTGGGAGCTCACCGAGTTGGGCAAAGAAATCAAGGTATTT. Protein product: CALWELTELGKEIKVF.

This clone was seen more than once but under ten times. This likely came from a read error, as a far larger clone is one base away. This chain uses TRGV3 with TRGJP2. This CDR3 region has 18 residues. Germline CDR1 and CDR2: VTNTFY and YDVSTARD (reference sequence). CDR3 DNA: TGTGCCGCCTGGGACATCCCAAATCTTTATAGTAGTGATTGGATCAAGACGTTT. Translation gives CAAWDIPNLYSSDWIKTF.

In this sample, this clone is medium-sized (0.01 to 0.1%). This chain connects TRGV9 to TRGJP. This CDR3 has 15 residues. After removal of 6 bases from V and 3 bases from J, the junction contained 2 bases not matched to a gene. Per the germline V gene, CDR1 is GITISATS and CDR2 is ISYDGTV (reference sequence). The CDR3 spells CALWSQELGKKIKVF. The CDR3 coding sequence is TGTGCCTTGTGGTCGCAAGAGTTGGGCAAAAAAATCAAGGTATTT.

Concerning this clone: A much larger clone lies one base from this, so it may be a read error. Other nucleotide sequences in the sample specify the same CDR3. The V call is TRGV9, the J call TRGJP. This CDR3 is built from 15 residues. Germline V gives CDR1 GITISATS, CDR2 ISYDGTV (reference sequence). In DNA form, the CDR3 reads TGCGCCTTGTGGGAGCGCGAGTTGGGCAAAAAAATCAAGGTATTT. Its translation: CALWERELGKKIKVF.

Judged by abundance, this clone is medium-sized. A far larger clone is just one base off, so this is likely a read error. Other DNA sequences in this specimen translate into the identical CDR3. The chain employs TRGV9 and TRGJP. After removal of 2 bases from V and 3 bases from J, the junction contained 1 base not matched to a gene. The germline V gene encodes CDR1 GITISATS and CDR2 ISYDGTV (reference sequence). The length of the CDR3 is 16 residues. The DNA of the CDR3 is TGTGCCTTGTGGGAGGCGCAAGAGTTGGGCAAAAAAATCAAGGTATTT. It encodes CALWEAQELGKKIKVF.

This clone has a handful of counts. A much bigger clone sits one base away, suggesting this may be a read error. In the same sample, other DNA sequences code for this CDR3. The genes are TRGV2 and TRGJP1. The germline V gene encodes CDR1 EGSNGY and CDR2 YDSYNSKV. The CDR3 consists of 13 residues. V shed 0 bases and J 9 bases; nucleotides not matched to a gene: 4. DNA of the CDR3: TGTGCCACCTGGGACGGGCGAAGTTGGTTCAAGATATTT. It codes for CATWDGRSWFKIF.

For this clone: The mismatch at residue 10 between this DNA's translation and the TCRdb protein of a much larger clone likely reflects a read error; the protein shown is translated from the DNA. This chain uses TRGV9 with TRGJP. The CDR3 is 16 residues long. In germline, CDR1 is GITISATS, CDR2 ISYDGTV (reference sequence). DNA of the CDR3: TGTGCCTTGTGGGAGACGCAAGAGTTGAGCAAAAAAATCAAGGTATTT. Residues: CALWETQELSKKIKVF.

This clone is medium-sized. Additional DNA sequences in this sample encode the identical CDR3. The V call is TRGV9, the J call TRGJP. The CDR3 sequence is 16 residues long. CDR1 and CDR2 (germline): GITISATS, ISYDGTV (reference sequence). Trimming removed 1 base from V and 7 bases from J; junction bases left unmatched: 4. Here the CDR3 reads CALWEVKELGKKIKVF. CDR3 in DNA: TGTGCCTTGTGGGAGGTCAAGGAGTTGGGCAAAAAAATCAAGGTATTT.

This clone was detected only a few times. Being one base from a much bigger clone, this may be a read error. At the DNA level, this CDR3 is encoded by other sequences in the same sample as well. This rearrangement joins TRGV9 to TRGJ1 or TRGJ2. J gave up 6 bases and V 1 base, and 12 bases lay outside the gene matches. The CDR3 is made up of 15 amino acids. Germline V gene lookup returns CDR1 GITISATS and CDR2 ISYDGTV (reference sequence). Here the CDR3 reads CALWEVSNRSYKKLF. The CDR3 DNA is TGTGCCTTGTGGGAGGTCTCCAACCGGAGTTATAAGAAACTCTTT.

This clone was counted only a few times. Given a much more abundant clone one base away, this may be a read error. Other nucleotide sequences from this sample produce the same CDR3. The rearrangement uses TRGV8 and TRGJ1 or TRGJ2. There are 10 residues in the CDR3. Germline-derived CDR1 and CDR2 are VENAVY and YDSYNSRV. The CDR3 reads CATPCYKKLF. The CDR3 DNA sequence: TGTGCCACCCCATGTTATAAGAAACTCTTC.

Comment on this clone: This DNA's translation and the protein TCRdb lists, from a much larger clone, do not match at residue 7, likely due to a read error; the protein shown is translated from the DNA. The chain joins TRGV2 to TRGJ1 or TRGJ2. Germline V CDR1 and CDR2: EGSNGY, YDSYNSKV. Losses at the gene ends were 0 bases for V and 4 bases for J; bases not matched to a gene: 6. The CDR3 spans 14 residues. CDR3 protein: CATWDGLMYYKKLF. The DNA for the CDR3 is TGTGCCACCTGGGACGGGCTGATGTATTATAAGAAACTCTTT.

This clone was found a few times. This may come from a read error, since a much larger clone is one base off. The sample has other DNA sequences that encode this CDR3 too. The gene calls are TRGV2 and TRGJP2. This CDR3 contains 16 residues. Per germline, CDR1 EGSNGY and CDR2 YDSYNSKV. The CDR3 loop is CATWDGGYSSDWIKTF. In nucleotides, the CDR3 is TGTGCCACCTGGGACGGCGGATATAGTAGCGATTGGATCAAGACGTTT.

A few counts support this clone. TCRdb pairs this DNA with a much larger clone's protein that differs at residue 9, likely a read error; the protein shown was translated from the DNA. The genes are TRGV2 and TRGJ1 or TRGJ2. This CDR3 spans 13 amino acids. Germline CDR1 is EGSNGY and CDR2 is YDSYNSKV. The CDR3 bases are TGTGCCACCTGGGACGGGAATTATTGTAAGAAACTCTTT. Translated: CATWDGNYCKKLF.

V and J are TRGV8 and TRGJ1 or TRGJ2. Germline-derived CDR1 and CDR2 are VENAVY and YDSYNSRV. V was pared by 3 bases and J by 6 bases, with 2 bases of the junction left unmatched. The CDR3 spans 11 residues. CDR3 amino acids: CATWDRYKKLF. The DNA of the CDR3 is TGTGCCACCTGGGATCGTTATAAGAAACTCTTT.

Judged by abundance, this clone is medium-sized. The J gene is TRGJ1 or TRGJ2, the V gene TRGV2. The CDR3 is made up of 12 amino acids. Germline V gene data show CDR1 as EGSNGY and CDR2 as YDSYNSKV. J was trimmed by 3 bases and V by 4 bases; bases with no gene match: 3. This CDR3 is CATWDSYYKKLF. The CDR3 DNA reads TGTGCCACCTGGGATAGTTATTATAAGAAACTCTTT.

Judged by abundance, this clone is medium-sized (0.01 to 0.1%). V usage is TRGV9 and J usage is TRGJ1 or TRGJ2. This CDR3 spans 9 amino acids. Germline CDR1 is GITISATS and CDR2 is ISYDGTV (reference sequence). Trimming cost V 11 bases and J 9 bases; bases outside gene matches: 7. CDR3 in amino acids: CASTPKKLF. CDR3 nucleotides: TGTGCCTCCACCCCTAAGAAACTCTTT.

Note on this clone: This may be a read error, as it is one base from a much larger clone. This same CDR3 is encoded by further DNA sequences in the sample. The rearrangement joins TRGV9 to TRGJP. The CDR3 has 16 residues. Germline CDR1 GITISATS, CDR2 ISYDGTV (reference sequence). CDR3 nucleotides: TGTGCCCTGTGGGAGGATCAAGAGTTGGGCAAAAAAATCAAGGTATTT. Its protein product is CALWEDQELGKKIKVF.

This clone qualifies as medium-sized (0.01 to 0.1%). Given a far larger clone just one base away, this is likely a sequencing read error. The same CDR3 arises from other DNA sequences in this sample as well. CDR3 nucleotide sequence: TGTGCCACCTGGGATGGCTATTATAAGAAACTCTTT. This codes for CATWDGYYKKLF. The chain links TRGV4 to TRGJ1 or TRGJ2. Germline V gives CDR1 EGSTGY, CDR2 YDSYTSSV. There are 12 residues in the CDR3. V lost 1 base and J lost 4; bases outside the gene matches: 1.

With respect to this clone: This probably arose from a read error, given a far larger clone one base away. V is TRGV9 and J is TRGJP. This CDR3 spans 18 amino acids. CDR1 GITISATS and CDR2 ISYDGTV come from the germline V gene (reference sequence). The CDR3 coding sequence is TGTGCCTTGTGGGAGACTCCTTTGCAAGAGTTGGGCAAAAAAATCAGGGTATTT. Amino acid sequence: CALWETPLQELGKKIRVF.

This clone was seen a few times. A much more abundant neighbour one base away suggests this may be a read error. Other DNA sequences in the same sample also yield this CDR3. This rearrangement joins TRGV9 to TRGJP. The CDR3 loop spans 16 amino acids. CDR1 and CDR2 (germline): GITISATS, ISYDGTV (reference sequence). The CDR3 DNA is TGTGCCTTGTGGGAGGTGGGAGAGCTGGGCAAAAAAATCAAGGTATTT. Its translation: CALWEVGELGKKIKVF.